This T cell receptor beta chain was sequenced during a study of blood T cell repertoires in COVID-19. Overall study context: T cells, B-cell-depleted T cells, or PBMCs supplied cDNA or gDNA.

This clone was seen once. Germline V gene data show CDR1 as MNHEY and CDR2 as SVGAGI. The CDR3 has 13 amino acids. V was pared by 6 bases and J by 5 bases, with 13 bases between. Original handling: From reference gene primer amplification, estimates of nucleated cell counts were derived. Sequencing was performed with immunoSEQ multiplex PCR; in TCRdb, only in-frame clones are kept and a portion is missing. Clonal size and the V and J genes are those of that table, whereas D and trimming came from the DNA. The repertoire has 65,000 or so clones, about four fifths of them found once; the top ten carry 25%.

The chain employs TRBV6-5 and TRBJ1-2, with a weak D call TRBD1 (6 bases). What was sequenced was peripheral blood. The receptor comes from a human donor in a cohort sampled during active COVID-19. The CDR3 region is CASSKRGAYGYTF. The CDR3 nucleotides read TGTGCCAGCAGCAAGCGGGGGGCTTATGGCTACACCTTC.